The 3 T cell receptor beta chains given below trace back to one sample, sequenced in a study of T-cell reconstitution after alpha-beta-depleted transplantation in children. TCRbeta library construction was performed incorporating unique molecular identifiers. From the PCR reads, TCRdb called clonotypes with MiXCR, one entry per CDR3 protein. The sample gives hundreds of thousands of distinct CDR3 sequences, around 13% of which show up once; roughly 0.84% is in the top ten. The sequenced sample was PBMCs, obtained before TCRalphabeta/CD19-depleted stem cell transplant. The receptors stem from a girl aged 2-10 years with congenital amegakaryocytic thrombocytopenia, due to receive a stem cell transplant.

The chain joins TRBV12-3 or TRBV12-4 to TRBJ2-5; D is possibly TRBD2 (5 bases). The length of the CDR3 is 16 residues. V was cut by 5 bases and J by 1 base, with 17 bases left in between. The chain's CDR3 is CASSPTPGSAQETQYF. CDR3 bases: TGTGCCAGCAGTCCTACCCCTGGTAGCGCCCAAGAGACCCAGTACTTC.

There are a few counts of this clonotype. The chain is built from TRBV7-2 and TRBJ2-3, with 9 bases fitting TRBD1. Germline CDR1 SGHTA, CDR2 FQGNSA. V lost 2 bases, J lost 3 bases, and 6 bases stayed unmatched. CDR3 length: 16 amino acids. Here the CDR3 reads CASSLYGTGKTDTQYF. Here the CDR3 DNA reads TGTGCCAGCAGCTTATACGGGACAGGGAAAACAGATACGCAGTATTTT.

The V call is TRBV20-1, the J call TRBJ2-7; D is unresolved. This CDR3 has 14 amino acids. The germline gives CDR1 DFQATT, CDR2 SNEGSKA (reference sequence). V was clipped by 0 bases and J by 0 bases, with 9 bases between them. The CDR3 region is CSARDSAASYEQYF. The DNA for the CDR3 is TGCAGTGCTAGAGATTCCGCAGCCTCCTACGAGCAGTACTTC.